This T cell receptor (beta chain) stems from a study of blood T cell repertoires in COVID-19. This table comes from immunoSEQ multiplex PCR, and its TCRdb copy is limited to in-frame clones, with some not included. The sample consists of about 180,000 clones, more than 90% of them appearing once. Germline V CDR1 and CDR2: MNHEY, SMNVEV (reference sequence). The CDR3 runs 15 residues. V trimming: 3 bases; J trimming: 9 bases; junction bases outside the gene matches: 5. This TCR derives from a man aged 50 to 60 with acute or convalescent COVID-19. The gene calls are TRBV27 and TRBJ1-6; TRBD1 aligns across 10 bases. Material: peripheral blood. The DNA for the CDR3 is TGTGCCAGCAGTTTCCGACAGGGGGCAAGTTCACCCCTCCACTTT. This sequence encodes CASSFRQGASSPLHF.